By frequency in the sample, the clone carrying this T cell receptor (beta chain) is medium-sized. TCRdb passed the RT-PCR reads through MiXCR, listing each CDR3 protein once. The sample gives roughly 1,400 distinct CDR3 sequences, 34% of which show up once; around 10% is in the top ten. The CDR3 has 13 amino acids. The V and J ends lost 5 bases and 3 bases respectively, with 11 bases between them. Germline V CDR1 and CDR2: SGHTA, FQGTGA. The J gene is TRBJ2-7, the V gene TRBV7-3, with D possibly matching TRBD2 (5 bases). This receptor was identified in a female donor with primary Sjogren's syndrome. Specimen: memory CD4+ T cells from salivary gland. The CDR3 DNA reads as TGTGCCAGCAGCGCAGGCCGGGGCTACGAGCAGTACTTC. Its protein product is CASSAGRGYEQYF. The complete variable domain, with remaining parts taken from reference TRBV7-3 and TRBJ2-7, reads GAGVSQTPSNKVTEKGKYVELRCDPISGHTALYWYRQSLGQGPEFLIYFQGTGAADDSGLPNDRFFAVRPEGSVSTLKIQRTERGDSAVYLCASSAGRGYEQYFGPGTRLTVT.